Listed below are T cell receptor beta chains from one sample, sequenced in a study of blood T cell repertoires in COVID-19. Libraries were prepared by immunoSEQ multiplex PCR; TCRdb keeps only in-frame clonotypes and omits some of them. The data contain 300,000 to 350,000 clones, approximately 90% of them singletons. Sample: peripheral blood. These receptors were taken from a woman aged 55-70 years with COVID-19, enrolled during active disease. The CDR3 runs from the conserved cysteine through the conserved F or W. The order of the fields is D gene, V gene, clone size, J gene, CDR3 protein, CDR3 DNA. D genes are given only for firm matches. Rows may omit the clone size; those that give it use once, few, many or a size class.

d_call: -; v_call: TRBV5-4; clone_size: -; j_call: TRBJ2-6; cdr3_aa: CASSSRTAGANVLTF; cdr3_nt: TGTGCCAGCAGCTCCAGGACAGCTGGGGCCAACGTCCTGACTTTC
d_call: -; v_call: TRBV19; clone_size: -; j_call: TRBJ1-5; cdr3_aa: CASSRDTNQPQHF; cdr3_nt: TGTGCCAGTAGCCGGGACACCAATCAGCCCCAGCATTTT
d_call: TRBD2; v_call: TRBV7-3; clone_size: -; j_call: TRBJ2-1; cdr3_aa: CASSLGLAGASSYNEQFF; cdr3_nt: TGTGCCAGCAGCTTGGGACTAGCGGGTGCCAGCTCCTACAATGAGCAGTTCTTC
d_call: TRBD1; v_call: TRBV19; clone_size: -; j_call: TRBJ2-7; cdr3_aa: CASSAQRQGYYEQYF; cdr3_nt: TGTGCCAGTAGCGCTCAACGACAGGGATACTACGAGCAGTACTTC
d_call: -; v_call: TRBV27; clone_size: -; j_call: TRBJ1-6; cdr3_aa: CASSFGGSSYNSPLHF; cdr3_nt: TGTGCCAGCAGTTTCGGGGGAAGCTCCTATAATTCACCCCTCCACTTT
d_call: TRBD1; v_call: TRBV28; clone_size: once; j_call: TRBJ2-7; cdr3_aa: CASSPGTVYEQYF; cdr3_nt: TGTGCCAGCAGTCCCGGGACAGTCTACGAGCAGTACTTC
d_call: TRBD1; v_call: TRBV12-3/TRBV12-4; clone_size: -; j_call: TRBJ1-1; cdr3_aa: CASSSGGNTEAFF; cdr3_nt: TGTGCCAGCAGTTCAGGGGGCAACACTGAAGCTTTCTTT
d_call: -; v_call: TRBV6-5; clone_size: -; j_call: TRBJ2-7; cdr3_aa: CASIELNEQYF; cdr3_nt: TGTGCCAGCATAGAACTGAACGAGCAGTACTTC
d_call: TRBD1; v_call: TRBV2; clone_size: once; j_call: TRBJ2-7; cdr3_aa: CASTDKTGGPYEQYF; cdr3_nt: TGTGCCAGCACCGACAAAACAGGGGGACCCTACGAGCAGTACTTC
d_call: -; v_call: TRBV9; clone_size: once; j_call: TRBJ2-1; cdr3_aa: CASSVSSLNEQFF; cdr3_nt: TGTGCCAGCAGCGTTAGTAGTTTGAATGAGCAGTTCTTC
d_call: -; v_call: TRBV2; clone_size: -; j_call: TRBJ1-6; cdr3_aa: CASSEVGGNSPLHF; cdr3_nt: TGTGCCAGCAGTGAAGTAGGGGGTAATTCACCCCTCCACTTT
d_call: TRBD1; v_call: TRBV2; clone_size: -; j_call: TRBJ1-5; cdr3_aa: CASSRDREYQPQHF; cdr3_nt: TGTGCCAGCAGTCGGGACAGGGAATATCAGCCCCAGCATTTT
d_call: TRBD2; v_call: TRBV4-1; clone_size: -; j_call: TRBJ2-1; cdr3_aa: CASSQGLAGGPYEQFF; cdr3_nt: TGCGCCAGCAGCCAAGGCCTAGCGGGGGGGCCTTATGAGCAGTTCTTC
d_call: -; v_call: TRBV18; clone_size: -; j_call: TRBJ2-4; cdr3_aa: CASSPRQENIQYF; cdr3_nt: TGTGCCAGCTCACCTCGACAGGAAAACATTCAGTACTTC
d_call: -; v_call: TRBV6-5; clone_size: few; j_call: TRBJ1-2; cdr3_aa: CASSYGPNYGYTF; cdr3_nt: TGTGCCAGCAGTTACGGGCCTAACTATGGCTACACCTTC
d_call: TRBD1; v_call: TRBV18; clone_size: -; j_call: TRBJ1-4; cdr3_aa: CASSPGQGTNEKLFF; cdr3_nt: TGTGCCAGCTCACCAGGACAGGGGACTAATGAAAAACTGTTTTTT
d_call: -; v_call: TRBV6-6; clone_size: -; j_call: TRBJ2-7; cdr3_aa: CASSYMGRGYEQYF; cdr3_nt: TGTGCCAGCAGTTACATGGGGAGGGGGTACGAGCAGTACTTC
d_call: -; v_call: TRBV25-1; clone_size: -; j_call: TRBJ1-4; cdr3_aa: CASSEYPGKLFF; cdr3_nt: TGTGCCAGCAGTGAATATCCAGGAAAACTGTTTTTT
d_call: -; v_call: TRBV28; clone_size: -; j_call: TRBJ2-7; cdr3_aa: CASRGGYEQYF; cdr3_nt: TGTGCCAGCCGTGGGGGGTACGAGCAGTACTTC
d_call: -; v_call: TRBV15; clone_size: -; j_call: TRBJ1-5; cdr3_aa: CATSSVGGTPSGNQPQHF; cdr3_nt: TGTGCCACCAGCAGTGTTGGAGGGACTCCTTCGGGCAATCAGCCCCAGCATTTT
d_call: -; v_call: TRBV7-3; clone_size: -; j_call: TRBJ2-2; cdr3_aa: CASSSGGQSNTGELFF; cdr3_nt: TGTGCCAGCAGCTCAGGAGGGCAGTCGAACACCGGGGAGCTGTTTTTT
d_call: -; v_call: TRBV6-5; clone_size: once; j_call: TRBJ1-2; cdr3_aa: CASSYGTKPRNYGYTF; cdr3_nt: TGTGCCAGCAGTTATGGGACAAAACCCCGAAACTATGGCTACACCTTC
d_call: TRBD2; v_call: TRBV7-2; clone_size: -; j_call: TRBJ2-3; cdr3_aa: CASSLTSGGAGDTQYF; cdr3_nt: TGTGCCAGCAGCTTGACTAGCGGGGGGGCCGGTGATACGCAGTATTTT
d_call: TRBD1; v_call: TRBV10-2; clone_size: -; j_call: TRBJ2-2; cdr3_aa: CASRATGAGGELFF; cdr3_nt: TGCGCCAGCAGGGCAACAGGGGCGGGCGGGGAGCTGTTTTTT
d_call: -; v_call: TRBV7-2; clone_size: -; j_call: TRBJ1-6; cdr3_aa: CASRPSRGDNSPLHF; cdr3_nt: TGTGCCAGCCGCCCTTCGCGGGGAGATAATTCACCCCTCCACTTT
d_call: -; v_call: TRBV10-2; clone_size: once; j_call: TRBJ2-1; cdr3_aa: CASSESHGGNEQFF; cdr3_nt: TGCGCCAGCAGTGAGTCTCACGGAGGGAATGAGCAGTTCTTC
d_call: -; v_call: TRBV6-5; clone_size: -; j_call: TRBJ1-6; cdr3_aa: CASQGNSPLHF; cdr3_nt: TGTGCCAGTCAGGGGAATTCACCCCTCCACTTT
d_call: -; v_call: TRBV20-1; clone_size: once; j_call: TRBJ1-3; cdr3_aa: CSASQGSTIYF; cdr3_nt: TGCAGTGCTTCACAGGGAAGCACCATATATTTT
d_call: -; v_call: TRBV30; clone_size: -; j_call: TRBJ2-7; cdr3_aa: CAWSKLSYEQYF; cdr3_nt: TGTGCCTGGAGTAAACTATCCTACGAGCAGTACTTC
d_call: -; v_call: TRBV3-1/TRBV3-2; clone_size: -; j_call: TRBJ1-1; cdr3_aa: CASSQVPGGSTEAFF; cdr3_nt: TGTGCCAGCAGCCAAGTTCCGGGGGGCAGCACTGAAGCTTTCTTT